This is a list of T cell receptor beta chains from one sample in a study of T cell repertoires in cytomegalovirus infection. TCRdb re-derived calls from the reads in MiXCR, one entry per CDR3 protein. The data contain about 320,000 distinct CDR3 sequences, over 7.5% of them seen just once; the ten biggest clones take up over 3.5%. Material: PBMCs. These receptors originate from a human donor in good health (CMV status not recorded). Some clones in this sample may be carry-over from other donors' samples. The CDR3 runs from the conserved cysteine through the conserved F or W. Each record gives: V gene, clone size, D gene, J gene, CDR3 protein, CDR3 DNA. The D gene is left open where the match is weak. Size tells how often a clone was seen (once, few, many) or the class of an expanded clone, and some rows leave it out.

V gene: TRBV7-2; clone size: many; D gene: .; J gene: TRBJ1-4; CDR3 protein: CASSLPVDEKLFF; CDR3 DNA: TGTGCCAGCAGCTTACCGGTTGACGAAAAACTGTTTTTT
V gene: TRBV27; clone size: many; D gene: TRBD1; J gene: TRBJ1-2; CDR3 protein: CASSLEGARGRGYTF; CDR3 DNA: TGTGCCAGCAGTTTAGAGGGGGCCCGGGGAAGAGGCTACACCTTC
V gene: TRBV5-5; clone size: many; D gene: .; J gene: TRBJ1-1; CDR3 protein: CASRLGVVDEAFF; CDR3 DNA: TGTGCCAGCCGTTTGGGAGTGGTAGACGAAGCTTTCTTT
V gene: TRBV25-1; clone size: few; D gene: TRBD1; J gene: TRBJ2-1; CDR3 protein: CASSPSGTGGVEFF; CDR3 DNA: TGTGCCAGCAGCCCATCCGGGACAGGTGGAGTGGAGTTCTTC
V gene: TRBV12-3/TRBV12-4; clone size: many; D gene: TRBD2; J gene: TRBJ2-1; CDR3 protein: CASSSLAGGPYNEQFF; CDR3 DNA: TGTGCCAGCAGTTCCTTAGCGGGGGGCCCTTACAATGAGCAGTTCTTC
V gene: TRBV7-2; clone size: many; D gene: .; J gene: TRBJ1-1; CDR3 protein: CASSSPRGRNTEAFF; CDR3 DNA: TGTGCCAGCAGCTCCCCCCGGGGGAGGAACACTGAAGCTTTCTTT
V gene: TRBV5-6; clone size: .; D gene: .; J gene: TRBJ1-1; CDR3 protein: CASSPLHRAENTEAFF; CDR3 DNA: TGTGCCAGCAGCCCCCTGCACAGGGCCGAGAACACTGAAGCTTTCTTT
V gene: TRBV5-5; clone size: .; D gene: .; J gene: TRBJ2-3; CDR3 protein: CASKWIAPSTDTQYF; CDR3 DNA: TGTGCCAGCAAGTGGATAGCTCCTAGCACAGATACGCAGTATTTT
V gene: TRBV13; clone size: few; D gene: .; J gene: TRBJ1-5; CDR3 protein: CASSLGLGGLQPQHF; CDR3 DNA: TGTGCCAGCAGCTTAGGCCTTGGGGGGCTACAGCCCCAGCATTTT
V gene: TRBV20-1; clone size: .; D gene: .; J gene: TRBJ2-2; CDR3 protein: CSARGDRATRNTGELFF; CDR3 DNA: TGCAGTGCTAGAGGCGACCGGGCCACAAGAAACACCGGGGAGCTGTTTTTT
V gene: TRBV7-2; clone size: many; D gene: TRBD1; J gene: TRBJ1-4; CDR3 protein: CASSRGAGGIATNEKLFF; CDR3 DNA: TGTGCCAGCAGTCGGGGGGCAGGGGGAATTGCAACTAATGAAAAACTGTTTTTT
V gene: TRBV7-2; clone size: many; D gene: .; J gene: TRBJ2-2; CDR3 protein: CASSLAPGLTTGELFF; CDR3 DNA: TGTGCCAGCAGCTTAGCCCCGGGACTGACTACCGGGGAGCTGTTTTTT
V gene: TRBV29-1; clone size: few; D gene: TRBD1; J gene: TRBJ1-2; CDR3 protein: CSVEAMRTGGYGYTF; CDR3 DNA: TGCAGCGTTGAAGCGATGAGGACAGGGGGGTATGGCTACACCTTC
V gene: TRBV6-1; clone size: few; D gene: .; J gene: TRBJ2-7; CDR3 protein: CASSEWGPVPSYEQYF; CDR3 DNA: TGTGCCAGCAGTGAATGGGGGCCCGTACCCTCCTACGAGCAGTACTTC
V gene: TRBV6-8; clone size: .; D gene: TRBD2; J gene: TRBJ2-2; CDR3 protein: CASNRRGLAGHNTGELFF; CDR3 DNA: TGTGCCAGCAATCGACGCGGACTAGCGGGACATAACACCGGGGAGCTGTTTTTT
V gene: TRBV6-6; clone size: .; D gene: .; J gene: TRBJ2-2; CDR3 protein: CASRPQSGAPFRGSTGELFF; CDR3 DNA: TGTGCCAGCAGACCCCAGTCGGGAGCGCCCTTTCGTGGGAGCACCGGGGAGCTGTTTTTT
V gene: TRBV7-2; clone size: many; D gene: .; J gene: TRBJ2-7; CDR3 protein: CASTPSTGQSSYEQYF; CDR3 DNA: TGTGCCAGCACCCCATCGACCGGGCAAAGCTCCTACGAGCAGTACTTC
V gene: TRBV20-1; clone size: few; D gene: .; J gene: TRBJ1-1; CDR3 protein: CSARSRMNTEAFF; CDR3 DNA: TGCAGTGCTAGGAGCAGGATGAACACTGAAGCTTTCTTT
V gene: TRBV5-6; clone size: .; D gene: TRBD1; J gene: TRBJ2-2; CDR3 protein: CASSPAGTEDGELFF; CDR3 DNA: TGTGCCAGCAGCCCGGCAGGGACAGAAGACGGGGAGCTGTTTTTT
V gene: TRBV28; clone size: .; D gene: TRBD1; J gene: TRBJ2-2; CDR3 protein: CASSGTGARGGELFF; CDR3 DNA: TGTGCCAGCAGCGGAACAGGGGCTAGGGGCGGGGAGCTGTTTTTT
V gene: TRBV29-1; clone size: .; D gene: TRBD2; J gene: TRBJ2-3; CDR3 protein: CSVGVSGNSDTQYF; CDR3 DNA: TGCAGCGTTGGAGTTAGCGGGAACTCAGATACGCAGTATTTT
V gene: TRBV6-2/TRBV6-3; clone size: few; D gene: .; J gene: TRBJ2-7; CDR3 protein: CASSWATDEQYF; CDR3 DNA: TGTGCCAGCAGTTGGGCGACGGACGAGCAGTACTTC
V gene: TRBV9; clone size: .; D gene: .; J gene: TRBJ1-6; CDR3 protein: CASSVRGFNSPLHF; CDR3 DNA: TGTGCCAGCAGCGTACGTGGTTTTAATTCACCCCTCCACTTT
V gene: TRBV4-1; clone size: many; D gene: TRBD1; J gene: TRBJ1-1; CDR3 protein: CASSQESFQDRRLELEAFF; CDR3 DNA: TGCGCCAGCAGCCAAGAGTCGTTCCAGGACAGGCGCCTTGAACTGGAAGCTTTCTTT
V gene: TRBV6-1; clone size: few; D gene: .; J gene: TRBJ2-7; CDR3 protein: CASSEVFGPSSYEQYF; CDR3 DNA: TGTGCCAGCAGTGAAGTCTTCGGTCCTAGCTCCTACGAGCAGTACTTC
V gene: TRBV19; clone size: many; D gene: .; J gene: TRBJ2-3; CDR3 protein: CASSSSRTDTQYF; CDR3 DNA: TGTGCCAGTAGTAGCAGCCGCACAGATACGCAGTATTTT
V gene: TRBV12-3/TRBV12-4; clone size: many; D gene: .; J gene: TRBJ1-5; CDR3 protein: CASSFGIGGNSNQPQHF; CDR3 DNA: TGTGCCAGCAGTTTTGGGATAGGGGGGAATAGCAATCAGCCCCAGCATTTT
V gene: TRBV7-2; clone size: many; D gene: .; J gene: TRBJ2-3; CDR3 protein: CASSIRGTLTDTQYF; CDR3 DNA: TGTGCCAGCAGCATACGGGGAACCCTCACAGATACGCAGTATTTT
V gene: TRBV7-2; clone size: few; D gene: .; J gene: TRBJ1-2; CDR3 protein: CASSSTTGPLGGYTF; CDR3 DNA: TGTGCCAGCTCCTCAACGACAGGTCCTTTGGGTGGCTACACCTTC
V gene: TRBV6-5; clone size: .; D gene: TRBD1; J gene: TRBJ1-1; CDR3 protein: CASSYAGAGGTEAFF; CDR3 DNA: TGTGCCAGCAGTTACGCTGGGGCAGGGGGCACTGAAGCTTTCTTT
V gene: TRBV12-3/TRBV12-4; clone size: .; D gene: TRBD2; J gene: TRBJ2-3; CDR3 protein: CASSSSRLAGGPKTDTQYF; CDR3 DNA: TGTGCCAGCAGTTCCTCGAGACTAGCGGGGGGGCCAAAGACAGATACGCAGTATTTT
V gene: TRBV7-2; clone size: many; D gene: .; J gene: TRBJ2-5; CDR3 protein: CASTLSPRGEETQYF; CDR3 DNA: TGTGCCAGCACCCTTAGCCCGAGGGGCGAAGAGACCCAGTACTTC
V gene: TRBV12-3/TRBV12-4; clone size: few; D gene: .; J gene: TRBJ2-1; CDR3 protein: CASSFPYNEQFF; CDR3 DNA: TGTGCCAGCAGTTTTCCTTACAATGAGCAGTTCTTC
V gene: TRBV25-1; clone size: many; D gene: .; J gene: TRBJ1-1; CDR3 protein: CASRLLGNTEAFF; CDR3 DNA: TGTGCCAGCCGCCTACTCGGGAACACTGAAGCTTTCTTT
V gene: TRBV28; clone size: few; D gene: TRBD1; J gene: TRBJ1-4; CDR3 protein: CASRDRGGGEKLFF; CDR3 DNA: TGTGCCAGCAGGGACAGGGGCGGTGGTGAAAAACTGTTTTTT
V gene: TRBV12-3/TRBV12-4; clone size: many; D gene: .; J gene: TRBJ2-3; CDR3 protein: CASSLGTNRFTDTQYF; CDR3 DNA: TGTGCCAGCAGTTTAGGGACAAATCGGTTCACAGATACGCAGTATTTT
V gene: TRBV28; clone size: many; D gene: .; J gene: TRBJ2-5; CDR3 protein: CASEPQGIGETQYF; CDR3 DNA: TGTGCCAGCGAGCCACAGGGTATCGGCGAGACCCAGTACTTC
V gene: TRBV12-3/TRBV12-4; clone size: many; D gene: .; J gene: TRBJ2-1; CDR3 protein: CASSWGESSYNEQFF; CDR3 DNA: TGTGCCAGCAGTTGGGGGGAGAGCTCCTACAATGAGCAGTTCTTC
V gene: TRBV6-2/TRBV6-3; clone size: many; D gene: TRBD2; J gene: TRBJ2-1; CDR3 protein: CASSYPSSGGAAEQFF; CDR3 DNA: TGTGCCAGCAGTTACCCCTCTAGCGGGGGGGCAGCTGAGCAGTTCTTC
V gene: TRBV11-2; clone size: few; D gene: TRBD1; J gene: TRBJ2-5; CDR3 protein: CASSGGTGERGTQYF; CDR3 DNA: TGTGCCAGCAGCGGCGGGACAGGGGAGAGGGGGACCCAGTACTTC
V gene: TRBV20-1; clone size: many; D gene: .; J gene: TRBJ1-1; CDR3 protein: CSARGGGRAEAFF; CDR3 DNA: TGCAGTGCTAGGGGGGGAGGGAGAGCTGAAGCTTTCTTT
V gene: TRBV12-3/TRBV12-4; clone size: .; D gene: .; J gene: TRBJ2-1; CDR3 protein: CASRAVNSYNEQFF; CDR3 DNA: TGTGCCAGCCGGGCGGTGAATTCTTACAATGAGCAGTTCTTC
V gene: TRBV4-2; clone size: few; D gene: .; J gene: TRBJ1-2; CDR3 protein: CASSQDIRVDDYGYTF; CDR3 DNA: TGTGCCAGCAGCCAAGATATAAGGGTGGACGACTATGGCTACACCTTC
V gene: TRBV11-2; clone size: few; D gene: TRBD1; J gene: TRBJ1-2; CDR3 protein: CASSLDRGTYGYTF; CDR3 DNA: TGTGCCAGCAGCTTGGACAGGGGTACCTATGGCTACACCTTC
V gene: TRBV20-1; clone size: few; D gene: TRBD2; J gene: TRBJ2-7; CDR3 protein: CSARGTSGRYEQYF; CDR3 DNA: TGCAGTGCTAGAGGGACTAGCGGGAGATACGAGCAGTACTTC
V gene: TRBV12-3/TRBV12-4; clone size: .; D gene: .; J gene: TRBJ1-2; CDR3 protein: CASSLKSNYGYTF; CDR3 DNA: TGTGCCAGCAGTTTAAAGTCTAACTATGGCTACACCTTC
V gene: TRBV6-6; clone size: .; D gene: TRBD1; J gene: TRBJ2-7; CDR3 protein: CASSNQQGASYEQYF; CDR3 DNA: TGTGCCAGCAGTAACCAACAGGGGGCCTCCTACGAGCAGTACTTC
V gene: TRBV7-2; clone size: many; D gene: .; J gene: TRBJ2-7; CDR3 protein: CASSYVSYEQYF; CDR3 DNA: TGTGCCAGCAGCTACGTCTCCTACGAGCAGTACTTC
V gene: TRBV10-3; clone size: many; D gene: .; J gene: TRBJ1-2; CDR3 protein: CATWTQDHPRGNTNYGYTF; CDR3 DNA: TGTGCCACGTGGACGCAGGATCACCCGAGGGGGAATACTAACTATGGCTACACCTTC
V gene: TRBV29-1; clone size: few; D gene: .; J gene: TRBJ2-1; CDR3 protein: CSVERVWEQFF; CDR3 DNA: TGCAGCGTCGAGCGCGTCTGGGAGCAGTTCTTC
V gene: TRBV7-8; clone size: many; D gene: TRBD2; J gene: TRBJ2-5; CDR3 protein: CASSLGLAGGETQYF; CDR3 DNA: TGTGCCAGCAGCCTGGGACTAGCGGGAGGGGAGACCCAGTACTTC
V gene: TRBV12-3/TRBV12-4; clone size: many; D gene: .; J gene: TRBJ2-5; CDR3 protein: CASSFRTETQYF; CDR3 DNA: TGTGCCAGCAGTTTCCGGACCGAGACCCAGTACTTC
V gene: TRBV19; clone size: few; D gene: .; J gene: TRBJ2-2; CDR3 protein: CASSIDRVTTGELFF; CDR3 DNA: TGTGCCAGTAGTATAGATAGGGTCACCACCGGGGAGCTGTTTTTT